One and the same sample provided the 3 T cell receptor beta chains below, sequenced in a study of radiotherapy plus CTLA-4 blockade in lung cancer. The repertoire was sequenced with immunoSEQ multiplex PCR; TCRdb's copy has only in-frame clones and lacks some. Of 50,000 to 65,000 clones listed, around 79% are singletons. The source was peripheral blood, collected from a patient treated with radiotherapy plus ipilimumab. The receptors come from a human donor with non-small cell lung cancer whose response to radiotherapy plus ipilimumab could not be evaluated.

This clone was found once. The chain couples TRBV7-2 to TRBJ2-1; TRBD2 matches at 7 bases. The junction had 8 bases not matched to a gene; V was cut back by 1 base and J by 5 bases. This CDR3 region has 16 residues. CDR1 is SGHTA and CDR2 is FQGNSA in the germline V gene. CDR3 sequence: CASSLVGAGLNNEQFF. In DNA form, the CDR3 reads TGTGCCAGCAGCTTAGTTGGAGCGGGACTGAACAATGAGCAGTTCTTC.

The table lists this clone with a count of one. This chain joins TRBV5-1 and TRBJ2-1; 9 bases match TRBD2. Trimming cost V 5 bases and J 1 base; bases outside gene matches: 4. CDR3 length equals 15 residues. CDR1 and CDR2 from the germline V gene are SGHRS and YFSETQ. CDR3 in amino acids: CASRLGLASYNEQFF. The CDR3 nucleotides read TGCGCCAGCAGACTTGGACTAGCGTCCTACAATGAGCAGTTCTTC.

CDR3 in DNA: TGTGCCAGCAGTTTATCCGGGACTAGCGACGAGCAGTACTTC. Its protein is CASSLSGTSDEQYF. The chain carries TRBV27 and TRBJ2-7, with 10 bases fitting TRBD2. J lost 5 bases, V lost 0 bases, and 1 base had no gene match. Germline CDR1 is MNHEY and CDR2 is SMNVEV (reference sequence). The CDR3 is 14 residues long.